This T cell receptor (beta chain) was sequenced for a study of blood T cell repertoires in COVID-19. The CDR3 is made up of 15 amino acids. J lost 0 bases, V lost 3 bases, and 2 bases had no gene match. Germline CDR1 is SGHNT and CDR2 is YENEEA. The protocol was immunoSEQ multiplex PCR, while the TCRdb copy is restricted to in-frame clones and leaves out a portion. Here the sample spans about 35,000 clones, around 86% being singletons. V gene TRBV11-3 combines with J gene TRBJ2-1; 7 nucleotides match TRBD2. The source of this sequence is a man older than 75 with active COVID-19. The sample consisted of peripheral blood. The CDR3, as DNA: TGTGCCAGCAGCTTTGGCGGGAGCTCCTACAATGAGCAGTTCTTC. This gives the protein CASSFGGSSYNEQFF.